The 20 T cell receptor beta chains in this list originate from one sample, sequenced in a study of blood T cell repertoires in COVID-19. Assay used: immunoSEQ multiplex PCR; TCRdb lists only in-frame clones, some missing. The data hold about 130,000 clones, with over 80% observed a single time. Sequenced sample: peripheral blood. These receptors were taken from a man aged 70-80 years with acute or convalescent COVID-19.

The rearrangement links TRBV5-6 to TRBJ2-5; 14 positions match TRBD2. CDR1 is SGHDT and CDR2 is YYEEEE in the germline V gene. V shed 4 bases and J 5 bases; nucleotides not matched to a gene: 7. The CDR3 extends over 16 amino acids. CDR3 loop: CASSPSGLAGGETQYF. The CDR3 coding sequence is TGTGCCAGCAGCCCTTCCGGACTAGCGGGGGGCGAGACCCAGTACTTC.

V and J are TRBV27 and TRBJ1-1; perhaps TRBD1 as D (5 bases). Trimming pared 3 bases from V and 2 bases from J, leaving 13 bases between. The CDR3 loop spans 15 amino acids. Germline V lookup: CDR1 MNHEY, CDR2 SMNVEV (reference sequence). The chain's CDR3 is CASSLRRTINTEAFF. The CDR3 region has the DNA TGTGCCAGCAGTTTGCGCAGGACAATAAACACTGAAGCTTTCTTT.

V gene TRBV3-1 (or the pseudogene TRBV3-2) combines with J gene TRBJ1-2; 7 positions match TRBD1. The trim removed 8 bases at V and 2 bases at J, leaving 8 bases unmatched. This CDR3 has 14 amino acids. The germline V gene encodes CDR1 LGHDT and CDR2 YNNKEL (reference sequence). CDR3 bases: TGTGCCAGCGAACCAGGGGGAGGAAACTATGGCTACACCTTC. Protein sequence: CASEPGGGNYGYTF.

The chain carries TRBV5-1 and TRBJ2-1; D may be TRBD1 (6 bases). The CDR3 spans 14 residues. CDR1 is SGHRS and CDR2 is YFSETQ in the germline V gene. V lost 0 bases and J 9 bases, leaving 13 bases between the germline ends. Here the CDR3 reads CASSLDQGQGEQFF. CDR3 nucleotide sequence: TGCGCCAGCAGCTTGGATCAGGGGCAGGGTGAGCAGTTCTTC.

The gene calls are TRBV2 and TRBJ1-2; 10 nucleotides line up with TRBD1. With 6 bases clipped from V and 1 base from J, the junction kept 14 bases outside the gene matches. This CDR3 comprises 18 residues. The germline CDR1 and CDR2 sequences are SNHLY and FYNNEI. In DNA, the CDR3 is TGTGCCAGCAGACTTCCCGGGACAGGGGCCGCTCGTAACTATGGCTACACCTTC. Residues: CASRLPGTGAARNYGYTF.

V and J are TRBV28 and TRBJ2-7; 10 bases match TRBD1. The CDR3 covers 15 residues. Trimming at V came to 5 bases and at J to 4 bases, leaving 8 bases not matched to a gene. CDR1 and CDR2 (germline): MDHEN, SYDVKM. The CDR3 reads CASSVPGQGRYEQYF. CDR3 sequence (DNA): TGTGCCAGCAGTGTGCCGGGACAGGGGAGGTACGAGCAGTACTTC.

The chain joins TRBV19 to TRBJ2-2; the match to TRBD2 covers 8 bases. Germline CDR1 reads LNHDA; CDR2 reads SQIVND (reference sequence). Trimming removed 3 bases from V and 3 bases from J; junction bases left unmatched: 9. The CDR3 spans 17 residues. Here the CDR3 DNA reads TGTGCCAGTAGTATCATCGGAGCGGGGGCCTACACCGGGGAGCTGTTTTTT. It specifies CASSIIGAGAYTGELFF. The complete variable domain, with remaining parts taken from reference TRBV19 and TRBJ2-2, reads DGGITQSPKYLFRKEGQNVTLSCEQNLNHDAMYWYRQDPGQGLRLIYYSQIVNDFQKGDIAEGYSVSREKKESFPLTVTSAQKNPTAFYLCASSIIGAGAYTGELFFGEGSRLTVL.

The chain carries TRBV4-2 and TRBJ2-1; the D call may be TRBD1 or TRBD2 (7 bases each). CDR1 LGHNA and CDR2 YNFKEQ come from the germline V gene. CDR3 length equals 14 residues. Trimming pared 7 bases from V and 8 bases from J, leaving 18 bases between. In nucleotides, the CDR3 is TGTGCCAGCACCCAGGGGGGGGGCCTGGATGAGCAGTTCTTC. It codes for CASTQGGGLDEQFF.

This clone came up a few times. The chain uses TRBV12-5 and TRBJ2-7; 8 nucleotides match TRBD2. Trimming cost V 5 bases and J 6 bases; bases outside gene matches: 3. Germline V gene sequence: CDR1 LGHNT, CDR2 FRNRAP. CDR3 length: 12 amino acids. Here the CDR3 DNA reads TGTGCTAGTGGTCCTGCGGGGGGCGAGCAGTACTTC. As protein: CASGPAGGEQYF.

The chain recombines TRBV4-1 with TRBJ2-7; D may be TRBD2 (5 bases). The V end lost 0 bases, the J end lost 2 bases, and 11 bases lay between the germline ends. CDR1 MGHRA and CDR2 YSYEKL come from the germline V gene. This CDR3 is 15 amino acids long. The CDR3 sequence: CASSQDRGPTYEQYF. DNA of the CDR3: TGCGCCAGCAGCCAAGATCGGGGTCCTACCTACGAGCAGTACTTC.

The V and J genes are TRBV2 and TRBJ1-1; no clear D gene. Germline V CDR1 and CDR2: SNHLY, FYNNEI. The CDR3 length is 12 residues. V dropped 6 bases and J dropped 2 bases, with 7 bases sitting between them. The CDR3 sequence is CASRVANTEAFF. The CDR3, as DNA: TGTGCCAGCAGGGTGGCCAACACTGAAGCTTTCTTT.

The chain employs TRBV7-2 and TRBJ2-2, with 8 bases lining up with TRBD2. The CDR3 has 16 amino acids. J was trimmed by 2 bases and V by 2 bases; bases with no gene match: 4. The germline V gene encodes CDR1 SGHTA and CDR2 FQGNSA. The CDR3 region is CASSLRSGGNTGELFF. The DNA for the CDR3 is TGTGCCAGCAGCTTAAGAAGCGGGGGAAACACCGGGGAGCTGTTTTTT.

The V call is TRBV30, the J call TRBJ1-2; D gene unclear. Trimming stripped 5 bases from V and 3 bases from J, with 7 bases between. This CDR3 region has 11 residues. Germline V lookup: CDR1 GTSNPN, CDR2 SVGIG (reference sequence). This CDR3 is CAWGEDYGYTF. CDR3 in DNA: TGTGCCTGGGGGGAGGACTATGGCTACACCTTC.

The V and J genes are TRBV4-1 and TRBJ1-4; no reliable D call. The CDR3 is 16 residues long. The ends were cut back, 0 bases at V and 8 bases at J, with 16 bases in the middle. CDR1 and CDR2 (germline): MGHRA, YSYEKL. DNA of the CDR3: TGCGCCAGCAGCCAAGATTCGGGTGTCCGGGGAGAAAAACTGTTTTTT. This encodes CASSQDSGVRGEKLFF.

The genes are TRBV5-1 and TRBJ2-6; a possible D gene is TRBD2 (6 bases). Trimming took off 1 base at V and 2 bases at J, with 10 bases between the two ends. The CDR3 spans 16 residues. The germline V gene encodes CDR1 SGHRS and CDR2 YFSETQ. The CDR3: CASSLSGVPGANVLTF. CDR3 DNA sequence: TGCGCCAGCAGCTTGTCGGGGGTCCCTGGGGCCAACGTCCTGACTTTC.

The chain combines TRBV7-2 with TRBJ2-7; weak D call: TRBD1 (6 bases). Germline lookup yields CDR1 SGHTA and CDR2 FQGNSA. V shed 2 bases and J shed 0 bases, with 14 bases lying between them. The CDR3 contains 16 residues. CDR3 sequence (DNA): TGTGCCAGCAGCTTAATGGGGGCTGGGAGCTCCTACGAGCAGTACTTC. Translation: CASSLMGAGSSYEQYF.

This chain uses TRBV6-5 with TRBJ2-7; no clear D. In germline, CDR1 is MNHEY, CDR2 SVGAGI. The CDR3 extends over 15 amino acids. V was trimmed by 2 bases and J by 0 bases, leaving 11 bases between them. Here the CDR3 DNA reads TGTGCCAGCAGTTACGGGCCTTCGAGCTCCTACGAGCAGTACTTC. This codes for CASSYGPSSSYEQYF.

The V and J genes are TRBV12-1 and TRBJ2-5; TRBD1 reflects the table's D call only, with no check against the DNA. TRBV12-1 is listed as a pseudogene. The CDR3 runs 16 residues. In DNA, the CDR3 is TGTGCCAGCAGCCGAACTGACAGGGGGCGAAGTGAGACCCAGTACTTC. Translating gives CASSRTDRGRSETQYF.

The rearrangement joins TRBV6-6 to TRBJ1-5; perhaps TRBD1 as D (5 bases). This CDR3 comprises 12 residues. In germline, CDR1 is MNHNY, CDR2 SVGAGI (reference sequence). The V and J ends lost 5 bases and 11 bases respectively, with 13 bases between them. This CDR3 is CASSRREGSQHF. The CDR3 nucleotides are TGTGCCAGCAGTCGCAGGGAGGGGTCCCAGCATTTT.

A single count supports this clone. The chain carries TRBV7-2 and TRBJ2-5; 10 bases line up with TRBD2. Germline V CDR1 and CDR2: SGHTA, FQGNSA. The CDR3 is 18 residues long. J lost 6 bases, V lost 0 bases, and 13 bases had no gene match. The CDR3: CASSLALIGTSVRKTQYF. The CDR3 DNA reads TGTGCCAGCAGCTTAGCCTTAATCGGGACTAGCGTACGAAAGACCCAGTACTTC.